The 10 T cell receptor beta chains given below trace back to one sample, sequenced in a study of post-analysis software for immune sequencing data. Whole-study results and caveats: When patients were compared with controls, a handful of TRBV segments were more frequent, TRBV5-6, TRBV5-1 and TRBV20-1 among them.

For these TCRs, the target antigens are not known. Every TCR beta cDNA library bore unique molecular identifiers. TCRdb redid the calling of the PCR reads with MiXCR, one entry per CDR3 protein. The repertoire holds around 400,000 distinct CDR3 sequences, with roughly 38% as singletons. The sample taken for sequencing was blood. The receptors were gathered from a girl aged 2-10 years with multiple sclerosis.

The rearrangement uses TRBV27 and TRBJ2-7; 14 bases fit TRBD2. CDR3 length: 15 residues. The germline V gene encodes CDR1 MNHEY and CDR2 SMNVEV (reference sequence). V was clipped by 5 bases and J by 5 bases; unmatched bases: 5. The CDR3 spells CASSAGTSGSDEQYF. CDR3 nucleotide sequence: TGTGCCAGCAGTGCCGGGACTAGCGGGAGTGACGAGCAGTACTTC.

This clonotype was recorded once. This could be a read error, since a much larger clone is one nucleotide away. This chain connects TRBV20-1 to TRBJ2-7; D gene uncertain. Trimming cost V 1 base and J 2 bases, with 12 bases left between them. The CDR3 length is 14 residues. The V gene's germline CDR1 is DFQATT and CDR2 SNEGSKA (reference sequence). The CDR3 DNA reads TGCAGTGCTAGAGGTATGAAGGGAACCTACGAGCAGTACTTC. As protein: CSARGMKGTYEQYF.

V is TRBV28 and J is TRBJ2-7; no definite D call. The J call may be faulty, since TRBJ2-5 better matches the DNA end. The CDR3 is 11 amino acids. Germline loops: CDR1 MDHEN, CDR2 SYDVKM. CDR3 sequence: CASTMGETQYF. CDR3 nucleotides: TGTGCCAGCACTATGGGGGAGACCCAGTACTTC.

This clonotype was counted between two and nine times. The CDR3 sequence: CSVGYNYGYTF. The CDR3 DNA is TGCAGCGTGGGTTATAACTATGGCTACACCTTC. The chain couples TRBV29-1 to TRBJ1-2, with D unresolved. CDR3 length: 11 amino acids. Germline V gene sequence: CDR1 SQVTM, CDR2 ANQGSEA. Trimming cost V 6 bases and J 1 base, with 6 bases left between them.

This clonotype turned up a few times. The chain is built from TRBV28 and TRBJ1-2; D unclear. The germline V and J ends were trimmed by 3 bases and 7 bases, with 9 bases remaining between them. Germline-derived CDR1 and CDR2 are MDHEN and SYDVKM. The CDR3 runs to 12 residues. CDR3 protein: CASSLVVTGYTF. CDR3 coding DNA: TGTGCCAGCAGTTTGGTGGTAACTGGCTACACCTTC.

This clonotype occurred a few times. The CDR3, as DNA: TGTGCCAGCAGCCCGAGATACAATGAGCAGTTCTTC. Residues: CASSPRYNEQFF. The chain joins TRBV6-5 to TRBJ2-1; D is ambiguous. The CDR3 runs to 12 residues. Germline V gene sequence: CDR1 MNHEY, CDR2 SVGAGI. The V end lost 6 bases, the J end lost 4 bases, and 7 bases lay between the germline ends.

This clonotype was detected only a few times. The chain is built from TRBV28 and TRBJ2-7; unclear D gene. The V end was cut by 1 base, the J end by 0 bases, with 7 bases between. Germline values: CDR1 MDHEN, CDR2 SYDVKM. The CDR3 is 14 residues long. CDR3 DNA: TGTGCCAGCAGTTTATACGGAATCTCCTACGAGCAGTACTTC. Its protein is CASSLYGISYEQYF.

The V gene is TRBV12-3 or TRBV12-4, the J gene TRBJ1-1; possible D gene TRBD1, 5 bases. Trimming took 7 bases from V and 3 from J, leaving 15 bases between them. The CDR3 has 14 residues. CDR3 amino acids: CASNGRGGDTEAFF. The CDR3 nucleotides are TGTGCCAGCAACGGGCGCGGGGGTGACACTGAAGCTTTCTTT.

The V gene is TRBV27, the J gene TRBJ2-7; possibly TRBD1 for D (5 bases). Trimming took off 5 bases at V and 2 bases at J, with 13 bases between the two ends. Looked up from germline, CDR1 is MNHEY and CDR2 is SMNVEV (reference sequence). CDR3 length equals 14 residues. In DNA, the CDR3 is TGTGCCAGCAGTCAGGGATGGGGTCCCTACGAGCAGTACTTC. Translated, it gives CASSQGWGPYEQYF.

The rearrangement links TRBV20-1 to TRBJ2-1; a possible D gene is TRBD1 (5 bases). Near its end, the DNA agrees better with TRBJ2-7, so the J call may be wrong. Germline loops: CDR1 DFQATT, CDR2 SNEGSKA (reference sequence). The CDR3 length is 16 residues. The CDR3 region has the DNA TGCAGTGCTAGGGGGCTGGGCATATATGGGTACAATGAGCAGTACTTC. Residues: CSARGLGIYGYNEQYF.